Following are 21 T cell receptor beta chains from one sample sequenced in a study of blood T cell repertoires in COVID-19. The protocol was immunoSEQ multiplex PCR, while the TCRdb copy is restricted to in-frame clones and leaves out a portion. Counted here are fewer than 150,000 clones, 70% to 85% occurring once; the ten biggest clones make up 0.65% to 0.95%. The sequencing sample was made of peripheral blood. The receptors were gathered from a human donor with acute or convalescent COVID-19. The donor label of this sample is uncertain.

V usage is TRBV6-5 and J usage is TRBJ2-5, with 8 bases identical to TRBD1. With V trimmed by 9 bases and J by 2 bases, 5 bases remained unmatched. There are 13 residues in the CDR3. Germline CDR1 is MNHEY and CDR2 is SVGAGI. CDR3 DNA sequence: TGTGCCAGGGGGACAGGACTTCAAGAGACCCAGTACTTC. It encodes CARGTGLQETQYF.

V usage is TRBV4-1 and J usage is TRBJ1-5, with D perhaps matching TRBD1 (6 bases). Per the germline V gene, CDR1 is MGHRA and CDR2 is YSYEKL. The length of the CDR3 is 15 residues. V was shortened by 4 bases and J by 3 bases, with 13 bases between the two germline ends. DNA for the CDR3: TGCGCCAGCAGCCGGAGCGGACAGAACAATCAGCCCCAGCATTTT. It specifies CASSRSGQNNQPQHF.

The chain employs TRBV24-1 and TRBJ2-1; 7 nucleotides align to TRBD2. CDR3 length: 15 amino acids. Germline-derived CDR1 and CDR2 are KGHDR and SFDVKD. The V segment lost 5 bases and the J segment 3 bases; nucleotides outside the gene matches: 6. The CDR3 loop reads CATSAWEGNYNEQFF. CDR3 DNA: TGTGCCACCAGTGCTTGGGAGGGAAACTACAATGAGCAGTTCTTC.

This rearrangement joins TRBV11-2 to TRBJ2-2; D is possibly TRBD1 (6 bases). CDR3 size: 14 residues. The germline V gene encodes CDR1 SGHAT and CDR2 FQNNGV. Between the trimmed V and J ends, which lost 3 bases and 5 bases, there was a span of 10 bases. The chain's CDR3 is CASSLMTGTGELFF. The CDR3 DNA reads TGTGCCAGCAGCTTGATGACAGGAACCGGGGAGCTGTTTTTT.

The genes are TRBV2 and TRBJ2-3, with D maybe TRBD1 (6 bases). This CDR3 has 12 amino acids. Trimming left V 7 bases short and J 8 bases short, with 13 bases between. CDR1 is SNHLY, CDR2 FYNNEI, per germline. This chain's CDR3 is CASIVGQGTQYF. The CDR3 DNA reads TGTGCCAGCATCGTGGGACAAGGTACGCAGTATTTT.

In DNA, the CDR3 is TGTGCCAGCAGCCCGGGACAGGGGGCCGGGAATGAGCAGTTCTTC. Amino acid sequence: CASSPGQGAGNEQFF. The rearrangement links TRBV7-8 to TRBJ2-1, with TRBD1 matching over 12 bases. The CDR3 totals 15 residues. Per the germline V gene, CDR1 is SGHVS and CDR2 is FQNEAQ. Trimming removed 5 bases from V and 7 bases from J; junction bases left unmatched: 6.

A single count supports this clone. The gene calls are TRBV7-4 and TRBJ1-1; D is undetermined. Germline CDR1 SGHVT, CDR2 SQSDAQ. V lost 7 bases, J lost 7 bases, and 13 bases lay in between. This CDR3 has 12 amino acids. In DNA form, the CDR3 reads TGTGCCAGCAACGAGACGCGAGGTGAAGCTTTCTTT. Protein: CASNETRGEAFF.

The V and J genes are TRBV12-3 or TRBV12-4 and TRBJ2-5; 8 positions agree with TRBD2. V shed 5 bases, J shed 6 bases, and the junction held 5 bases outside the gene matches. The CDR3 length is 13 residues. CDR3 DNA sequence: TGTGCCAGCAGTGGTAGCGGGGTAAAGACCCAGTACTTC. It codes for CASSGSGVKTQYF.

In this sample, this clone turned up a few times. The genes are TRBV4-1 and TRBJ1-5, with 11 bases lining up with TRBD1. Germline V CDR1 and CDR2: MGHRA, YSYEKL. The CDR3 totals 13 residues. The V gene end was trimmed by 0 bases and the J gene end by 15 bases; junction bases not matched to a gene: 4. The CDR3, as DNA: TGCGCCAGCAGCCAAGAAAGGACAGGGGGCTTGCATTTT. This codes for CASSQERTGGLHF.

This chain connects TRBV5-6 to TRBJ1-2, with a weak D call TRBD1 (5 bases). With 0 bases removed from V and 3 bases from J, the gap between germline ends came to 9 bases. From germline, CDR1 is SGHDT and CDR2 YYEEEE. This CDR3 comprises 14 residues. CDR3 nucleotides: TGTGCCAGCAGCTTGGGGCAGGGCGACTATGGCTACACCTTC. It translates to CASSLGQGDYGYTF. The variable domain in full, completed from reference TRBV5-6 and TRBJ1-2, reads DAGVTQSPTHLIKTRGQQVTLRCSPKSGHDTVSWYQQALGQGPQFIFQYYEEEERQRGNFPDRFSGHQFPNYSSELNVNALLLGDSALYLCASSLGQGDYGYTFGSGTRLTVV.

This clone was seen a few times. The rearrangement uses TRBV29-1 and TRBJ1-2; 9 nucleotides line up with TRBD1. CDR3 length equals 13 residues. V was clipped by 6 bases and J by 7 bases; unmatched bases: 9. The germline CDR1 and CDR2 sequences are SQVTM and ANQGSEA. CDR3 sequence reads: CSVENRGRSGYTF. The CDR3 nucleotides read TGCAGCGTAGAAAACAGGGGGCGGAGTGGCTACACCTTC.

The genes are TRBV6-5 and TRBJ2-3, with 7 bases aligning to TRBD1. The CDR3 loop spans 13 amino acids. The V gene's germline CDR1 is MNHEY and CDR2 SVGAGI. CDR3 sequence reads: CGGTGDQTDTQYF. The CDR3 nucleotides are TGTGGAGGAACAGGGGACCAAACAGATACGCAGTATTTT.

J is TRBJ1-1 and V is TRBV7-6; D gene unclear. CDR1 and CDR2 (germline): SGHVS, FNYEAQ. The CDR3 extends over 15 amino acids. Trimming removed 1 base from V and 1 base from J, with 10 bases in between. CDR3 nucleotides: TGTGCCAGCAGCTTAGTTCAGTCTCGGAACACTGAAGCTTTCTTT. Its translation: CASSLVQSRNTEAFF.

This clone has only a few counts. V gene TRBV21-1 combines with J gene TRBJ1-5. TRBV21-1 is a listed pseudogene. There are 17 residues in the CDR3. The chain's CDR3 is CASSPQTGGSSNQPQHF. The CDR3 region has the DNA TGTGCCAGCAGCCCCCAAACGGGGGGGTCTAGCAATCAGCCCCAGCATTTT.

The chain recombines TRBV5-1 with TRBJ1-1, with TRBD1 identical over 9 bases. J was trimmed by 4 bases and V by 4 bases; bases with no gene match: 5. Germline CDR1 SGHRS, CDR2 YFSETQ. The CDR3 is made up of 14 amino acids. CDR3 amino acids: CASSRGQGGTEAFF. CDR3 bases: TGCGCCAGCAGCAGGGGACAGGGAGGCACTGAAGCTTTCTTT. Full variable domain (rest looked up from reference TRBV5-1 and TRBJ1-1): KAGVTQTPRYLIKTRGQQVTLSCSPISGHRSVSWYQQTPGQGLQFLFEYFSETQRNKGNFPGRFSGRQFSNSRSEMNVSTLELGDSALYLCASSRGQGGTEAFFGQGTRLTVV.

V usage is TRBV24-1 and J usage is TRBJ1-5; TRBD1 is a possible D gene (5 bases). The CDR3 sequence is 15 residues long. With 3 bases removed from V and 5 bases from J, the gap between germline ends came to 13 bases. Per the germline V gene, CDR1 is KGHDR and CDR2 is SFDVKD. The DNA of the CDR3 is TGTGCCACCAGTGATCCCAGGGAGGGACATCAGCCCCAGCATTTT. Translating gives CATSDPREGHQPQHF.

This chain connects TRBV28 to TRBJ1-2; 7 positions match TRBD1. The CDR3 is made up of 12 amino acids. The germline V gene has CDR1 MDHEN and CDR2 SYDVKM. V lost 5 bases to trimming and J lost 4 bases; unmatched junction nucleotides: 1. DNA for the CDR3: TGTGCCAGCAGTACAGGGGCCTATGGCTACACCTTC. It yields the protein CASSTGAYGYTF.

The rearrangement joins TRBV5-5 to TRBJ2-3, with 7 bases aligning to TRBD1. The CDR3 is 14 residues long. V lost 4 bases, J lost 7 bases, and 9 bases stayed unmatched. Germline assignment: CDR1 SGHKS and CDR2 YYEKEE (reference sequence). DNA of the CDR3: TGTGCCAGCAGCCGGGACAGACCCACGAATACGCAGTATTTT. Translated, it gives CASSRDRPTNTQYF.

Here the CDR3 reads CASSPTGGNQPQHF. The CDR3 bases are TGCGCCAGCAGCCCGACAGGGGGGAATCAGCCCCAGCATTTT. The chain is built from TRBV10-2 and TRBJ1-5; 9 bases line up with TRBD1. This CDR3 spans 14 amino acids. The V gene's germline CDR1 is WSHSY and CDR2 SAAADI. Trimming at V came to 6 bases and at J to 4 bases, leaving 4 bases not matched to a gene.

The chain carries TRBV5-1 and TRBJ1-1, with TRBD1 identical over 10 bases. V gave up 4 bases and J gave up 3 bases; unmatched junction bases: 3. The CDR3 length is 14 residues. Germline V lookup: CDR1 SGHRS, CDR2 YFSETQ. The CDR3 coding sequence is TGCGCCAGCAGCGCCGGGACAGGGGACACTGAAGCTTTCTTT. Its protein product is CASSAGTGDTEAFF.

The chain recombines TRBV7-9 with TRBJ1-2; 7 bases fit TRBD1. Trimming cost V 5 bases and J 0 bases; bases outside gene matches: 6. Germline lookup yields CDR1 SEHNR and CDR2 FQNEAQ (reference sequence). The length of the CDR3 is 15 residues. CDR3 protein: CASSLGTVTNYGYTF. Here the CDR3 DNA reads TGTGCCAGCAGCCTAGGGACAGTTACTAACTATGGCTACACCTTC.